This T cell receptor (beta chain) was profiled in a study of T cell responses to AZD1222 COVID-19 vaccine. This clone was detected only once. Its specificity is unknown. Study-wide points: Donors were chiefly white British, with a greater number of females, and clonal diversity was perhaps underestimated.

CDR1 is SGHRS, CDR2 YFSETQ, per germline. V shed 8 bases and J shed 0 bases, with 12 bases lying between them. This CDR3 comprises 14 residues. The data were produced by immunoSEQ multiplex PCR, yet TCRdb's version contains in-frame clones alone and is incomplete. The data hold about 84,000 clones, with 70% to 90% observed a single time. This receptor was identified in an adult who received the AZD1222 COVID-19 vaccine. Sequencing was performed on peripheral blood, taken 28 days after the second AZD1222 dose. The chain uses TRBV5-1 and TRBJ2-1; D may correspond to TRBD1 or TRBD2 (5 bases each). The CDR3 is CASFPGPSYNEQFF. Written as DNA, the CDR3 is TGCGCCAGTTTCCCGGGACCCTCCTACAATGAGCAGTTCTTC.